This T cell receptor beta chain comes out of a study of CD8 T cells in Susac syndrome. Random hexamers were used to reverse transcribe an amount of about 0.45 to 1 ug RNA. The amplification used immunoSEQ multiplex PCR on TCR beta CDR3; it spanned 54 Vbeta and 13 Jbeta. TCRdb ran MiXCR on the immunoSEQ multiplex PCR reads and lists one entry per CDR3 protein. The sample shows 130,000 to 150,000 distinct CDR3 sequences, nearly 95% of them seen only once. TEMRA cells were FACS-enriched, unlike CD8+ and CD4+ T cells, which were negatively isolated. CDR3 size: 15 residues. Germline assignment: CDR1 MNHEY and CDR2 SVGAGI. Between the trimmed V and J ends, which lost 2 bases and 5 bases, there was a span of 15 bases.

The chain employs TRBV6-5 and TRBJ2-5, with D perhaps matching TRBD1 (6 bases). The sequencing input was CD8+ T cells from PBMCs. The receptor's source is a human donor in good health. In DNA, the CDR3 is TGTGCCAGCAGTTACGGGGGCGGCTCGCACGAGACCCAGTACTTC. Its translation: CASSYGGGSHETQYF.